These T cell receptor beta chains were read from a single sample in a study of T cell responses to AZD1222 COVID-19 vaccine. The table came from immunoSEQ multiplex PCR; TCRdb's copy has only in-frame clones and leaves some out. The sample holds just under 150,000 clones, over 75% seen once. The starting material was peripheral blood, obtained 28 days after the second dose of the MenACWY control vaccine. Receptor source: an adult who received the MenACWY meningococcal vaccine as a control. CDR3s include the opening cysteine and the closing phenylalanine or tryptophan. D genes are given only for firm matches. Some rows mark clone size as missing; the rest say once, few, many or name a class of expanded clone.

d_gene: .
v_gene: TRBV18
abundance: .
j_gene: TRBJ1-4
CDR3aa: CASSPGVGEKLFF
CDR3nt: TGTGCCAGCTCACCAGGAGTGGGGGAAAAACTGTTTTTT

d_gene: .
v_gene: TRBV19
abundance: .
j_gene: TRBJ1-2
CDR3aa: CASSIQGTSSWGYTF
CDR3nt: TGTGCCAGTAGTATCCAGGGAACCTCGTCGTGGGGCTACACCTTC

d_gene: TRBD2
v_gene: TRBV30
abundance: .
j_gene: TRBJ2-7
CDR3aa: CALAGDYEQYF
CDR3nt: TGTGCACTCGCGGGGGACTACGAGCAGTACTTC

d_gene: .
v_gene: TRBV5-5
abundance: .
j_gene: TRBJ1-4
CDR3aa: CASSDNTRGEKLFF
CDR3nt: TGTGCCAGCAGCGACAACACGAGAGGCGAAAAACTGTTTTTT

d_gene: .
v_gene: TRBV4-2
abundance: .
j_gene: TRBJ1-1
CDR3aa: CASSQEGHLNTEAFF
CDR3nt: TGTGCCAGCAGCCAAGAAGGTCATCTAAACACTGAAGCTTTCTTT

d_gene: TRBD1
v_gene: TRBV27
abundance: .
j_gene: TRBJ1-4
CDR3aa: CASSRRDRGGEKLFF
CDR3nt: TGTGCCAGCAGTCGACGGGACAGGGGTGGGGAAAAACTGTTTTTT

d_gene: .
v_gene: TRBV18
abundance: .
j_gene: TRBJ1-1
CDR3aa: CASLSQMNTEAFF
CDR3nt: TGTGCCAGCCTTAGTCAGATGAACACTGAAGCTTTCTTT

d_gene: .
v_gene: TRBV19
abundance: .
j_gene: TRBJ1-1
CDR3aa: CASSMGTSFSNTEAFF
CDR3nt: TGTGCCAGTAGTATGGGAACTTCTTTTTCGAACACTGAAGCTTTCTTT

d_gene: .
v_gene: TRBV6-5
abundance: once
j_gene: TRBJ1-6
CDR3aa: CASSYQTSTGLSPLHF
CDR3nt: TGTGCCAGCAGTTACCAAACTTCAACCGGCTTGTCACCCCTCCACTTT

d_gene: TRBD2
v_gene: TRBV14
abundance: .
j_gene: TRBJ2-7
CDR3aa: CASSQMVPSGRAYEQYF
CDR3nt: TGTGCCAGCAGCCAAATGGTTCCTAGCGGGAGAGCCTACGAGCAGTACTTC

d_gene: TRBD1
v_gene: TRBV5-4
abundance: .
j_gene: TRBJ2-7
CDR3aa: CASSLPGQGGHEQYF
CDR3nt: TGTGCCAGCAGCCTACCGGGACAGGGAGGCCACGAGCAGTACTTC

d_gene: TRBD1
v_gene: TRBV28
abundance: few
j_gene: TRBJ1-5
CDR3aa: CASSFGTGGSSNQPQHF
CDR3nt: TGTGCCAGCAGTTTTGGGACAGGGGGTAGTAGCAATCAGCCCCAGCATTTT

d_gene: .
v_gene: TRBV7-2
abundance: .
j_gene: TRBJ2-3
CDR3aa: CASSRWADTQYF
CDR3nt: TGTGCCAGCAGCCGCTGGGCAGATACGCAGTATTTT

d_gene: TRBD1
v_gene: TRBV7-9
abundance: .
j_gene: TRBJ1-2
CDR3aa: CASSFSPSGTDYGYTF
CDR3nt: TGTGCCAGCAGCTTTTCGCCCTCCGGGACAGATTATGGCTACACCTTC

d_gene: TRBD1
v_gene: TRBV15
abundance: .
j_gene: TRBJ2-2
CDR3aa: CATGIDRGRTGELFF
CDR3nt: TGTGCCACGGGAATCGACAGGGGGCGCACCGGGGAGCTGTTTTTT

d_gene: TRBD1
v_gene: TRBV6-2/TRBV6-3
abundance: .
j_gene: TRBJ1-6
CDR3aa: CASSGQVGNSPLHF
CDR3nt: TGTGCCAGCAGCGGACAGGTGGGCAATTCACCCCTCCACTTT

d_gene: TRBD1
v_gene: TRBV4-2
abundance: once
j_gene: TRBJ1-5
CDR3aa: CASSQDRGHQPQHF
CDR3nt: TGTGCCAGCAGCCAAGACAGGGGGCATCAGCCCCAGCATTTT

d_gene: .
v_gene: TRBV7-9
abundance: .
j_gene: TRBJ2-3
CDR3aa: CASSLSPLSTDTQYF
CDR3nt: TGTGCCAGCAGCTTGTCTCCCCTCAGCACAGATACGCAGTATTTT

d_gene: .
v_gene: TRBV12-1
abundance: .
j_gene: TRBJ2-7
CDR3aa: CASSPPGAGVLPYEQYF
CDR3nt: TGTGCCAGCAGCCCCCCTGGGGCGGGAGTGTTACCCTACGAGCAGTACTTC

d_gene: .
v_gene: TRBV6-2/TRBV6-3
abundance: .
j_gene: TRBJ1-2
CDR3aa: CASSYTDPGRGGYTF
CDR3nt: TGTGCCAGCAGTTACACGGATCCGGGAAGAGGCGGCTACACCTTC

d_gene: TRBD2
v_gene: TRBV14
abundance: .
j_gene: TRBJ2-4
CDR3aa: CASSRGTSDHPEFIAKNIQYF
CDR3nt: TGTGCCAGCAGCCGAGGGACTAGCGACCATCCTGAATTCATAGCCAAAAACATTCAGTACTTC

d_gene: .
v_gene: TRBV7-2
abundance: .
j_gene: TRBJ1-1
CDR3aa: CASSTSATGEAFF
CDR3nt: TGTGCCAGCAGCACCTCCGCGACTGGAGAAGCTTTCTTT

d_gene: .
v_gene: TRBV7-9
abundance: .
j_gene: TRBJ1-1
CDR3aa: CASSLFQGTEAFF
CDR3nt: TGTGCCAGCAGCTTATTTCAGGGCACTGAAGCTTTCTTT

d_gene: .
v_gene: TRBV10-3
abundance: .
j_gene: TRBJ2-1
CDR3aa: CAIRESQGPEQFF
CDR3nt: TGTGCCATCAGGGAATCCCAGGGGCCTGAGCAGTTCTTC

d_gene: .
v_gene: TRBV24-1
abundance: .
j_gene: TRBJ1-3
CDR3aa: CATSDSTEGNTIYF
CDR3nt: TGTGCCACCAGTGATTCGACAGAAGGAAACACCATATATTTT

d_gene: .
v_gene: TRBV27
abundance: .
j_gene: TRBJ2-1
CDR3aa: CASSLSSSGRRAPEFF
CDR3nt: TGTGCCAGCAGTTTAAGCTCGTCAGGGAGACGGGCCCCCGAGTTCTTC

d_gene: .
v_gene: TRBV6-4
abundance: .
j_gene: TRBJ2-2
CDR3aa: CASSDSFTGELFF
CDR3nt: TGTGCCAGCAGTGACTCGTTCACCGGGGAGCTGTTTTTT

d_gene: TRBD2
v_gene: TRBV5-1
abundance: .
j_gene: TRBJ2-3
CDR3aa: CASSLGLRGAFTDTQYF
CDR3nt: TGCGCCAGCAGCTTGGGTTTGCGGGGGGCGTTCACAGATACGCAGTATTTT

d_gene: TRBD1
v_gene: TRBV2
abundance: .
j_gene: TRBJ2-5
CDR3aa: CASSEWTGGQETQYF
CDR3nt: TGTGCCAGCAGTGAATGGACAGGGGGACAAGAGACCCAGTACTTC

d_gene: .
v_gene: TRBV15
abundance: .
j_gene: TRBJ2-7
CDR3aa: CATSRDVGPYEQYF
CDR3nt: TGTGCCACCAGCAGAGATGTAGGCCCCTACGAGCAGTACTTC

d_gene: .
v_gene: TRBV18
abundance: .
j_gene: TRBJ1-6
CDR3aa: CASSPLRDSPLHF
CDR3nt: TGTGCCAGCTCACCACTCAGGGATTCACCCCTCCACTTT

d_gene: TRBD1
v_gene: TRBV12-3/TRBV12-4
abundance: .
j_gene: TRBJ1-1
CDR3aa: CASSQGGGEAFF
CDR3nt: TGTGCCAGCAGTCAGGGGGGGGGTGAAGCTTTCTTT

d_gene: .
v_gene: TRBV5-1
abundance: .
j_gene: TRBJ1-6
CDR3aa: CAKRTEKSYNSPLHF
CDR3nt: TGCGCCAAGAGGACAGAGAAGTCCTATAATTCACCCCTCCACTTT

d_gene: TRBD1
v_gene: TRBV7-9
abundance: .
j_gene: TRBJ1-1
CDR3aa: CASSPGGRAFF
CDR3nt: TGTGCCAGCAGTCCAGGGGGCAGAGCTTTCTTT

d_gene: .
v_gene: TRBV19
abundance: once
j_gene: TRBJ2-7
CDR3aa: CASSSRGTAYEQYF
CDR3nt: TGTGCCAGTAGTTCCCGGGGGACGGCCTACGAGCAGTACTTC

d_gene: TRBD1
v_gene: TRBV6-5
abundance: .
j_gene: TRBJ2-2
CDR3aa: CASIPGGPGELFF
CDR3nt: TGTGCCAGCATCCCAGGGGGCCCCGGGGAGCTGTTTTTT

d_gene: TRBD1
v_gene: TRBV7-9
abundance: .
j_gene: TRBJ1-1
CDR3aa: CASSLGQGAGEAFF
CDR3nt: TGTGCCAGCAGCTTAGGACAGGGGGCTGGTGAAGCTTTCTTT

d_gene: TRBD1
v_gene: TRBV9
abundance: few
j_gene: TRBJ1-6
CDR3aa: CASSPDRESPLHF
CDR3nt: TGTGCCAGCAGCCCCGACAGGGAATCACCCCTCCACTTT

d_gene: TRBD1
v_gene: TRBV12-3/TRBV12-4
abundance: .
j_gene: TRBJ2-2
CDR3aa: CASKGQVSGELFF
CDR3nt: TGTGCCAGCAAAGGACAGGTTTCCGGGGAGCTGTTTTTT

d_gene: TRBD1
v_gene: TRBV6-5
abundance: .
j_gene: TRBJ2-7
CDR3aa: CASRDPTGVHEQYF
CDR3nt: TGTGCCAGCAGGGACCCGACAGGGGTACACGAGCAGTACTTC

d_gene: TRBD1
v_gene: TRBV5-4
abundance: .
j_gene: TRBJ2-7
CDR3aa: CASSHRDRAYEQYF
CDR3nt: TGTGCCAGCAGCCACCGGGACAGGGCCTACGAGCAGTACTTC

d_gene: TRBD2
v_gene: TRBV7-9
abundance: few
j_gene: TRBJ2-7
CDR3aa: CASSSSGGYEQYF
CDR3nt: TGTGCCAGCAGCTCTAGCGGGGGGTACGAGCAGTACTTC

d_gene: .
v_gene: TRBV3-1/TRBV3-2
abundance: .
j_gene: TRBJ2-3
CDR3aa: CASSQEKGETGGTDTQYF
CDR3nt: TGTGCCAGCAGCCAAGAGAAGGGAGAGACAGGAGGCACAGATACGCAGTATTTT

d_gene: .
v_gene: TRBV7-3
abundance: .
j_gene: TRBJ2-7
CDR3aa: CASSLDAGAYEQYF
CDR3nt: TGTGCCAGCAGCTTAGACGCGGGGGCGTACGAGCAGTACTTC

d_gene: .
v_gene: TRBV28
abundance: .
j_gene: TRBJ2-7
CDR3aa: CATLIGYNYEQYF
CDR3nt: TGTGCCACCCTGATCGGGTATAACTACGAGCAGTACTTC

d_gene: .
v_gene: TRBV5-1
abundance: .
j_gene: TRBJ1-1
CDR3aa: CASSLARVGTEAFF
CDR3nt: TGCGCCAGCAGCTTGGCCAGGGTGGGGACTGAAGCTTTCTTT

d_gene: .
v_gene: TRBV4-3
abundance: .
j_gene: TRBJ2-5
CDR3aa: CASSQDGVYGETQYF
CDR3nt: TGCGCCAGCAGCCAAGATGGGGTCTACGGAGAGACCCAGTACTTC

d_gene: .
v_gene: TRBV5-1
abundance: .
j_gene: TRBJ1-6
CDR3aa: CASSLETPGPPLHF
CDR3nt: TGCGCCAGCAGCCTCGAGACCCCGGGTCCACCCCTCCACTTT

d_gene: .
v_gene: TRBV5-6
abundance: .
j_gene: TRBJ1-1
CDR3aa: CASSLSRGSDTDLNTEAFF
CDR3nt: TGTGCCAGCAGCTTATCAAGGGGATCTGACACGGACTTGAACACTGAAGCTTTCTTT

d_gene: .
v_gene: TRBV29-1
abundance: few
j_gene: TRBJ2-3
CDR3aa: CSAWGADTQYF
CDR3nt: TGCAGCGCCTGGGGGGCGGATACGCAGTATTTT

d_gene: TRBD2
v_gene: TRBV4-1
abundance: .
j_gene: TRBJ2-2
CDR3aa: CASSRAGAGTGELFF
CDR3nt: TGCGCCAGCAGTAGGGCGGGAGCGGGCACCGGGGAGCTGTTTTTT

d_gene: TRBD1
v_gene: TRBV25-1
abundance: .
j_gene: TRBJ2-3
CDR3aa: CASRGTGTDTQYF
CDR3nt: TGTGCCAGCAGGGGGACAGGGACAGATACGCAGTATTTT

d_gene: TRBD1
v_gene: TRBV6-6
abundance: .
j_gene: TRBJ1-1
CDR3aa: CASGLTGGAGEAFF
CDR3nt: TGTGCCAGTGGCCTGACAGGGGGCGCGGGTGAAGCTTTCTTT

d_gene: .
v_gene: TRBV7-9
abundance: .
j_gene: TRBJ2-4
CDR3aa: CASSLDPSSKVQYF
CDR3nt: TGTGCCAGCAGCTTAGATCCCAGCTCAAAGGTTCAGTACTTC

d_gene: TRBD1
v_gene: TRBV19
abundance: .
j_gene: TRBJ1-5
CDR3aa: CATRGEIGGQARSNQPQHF
CDR3nt: TGTGCCACTCGAGGTGAGATAGGGGGACAGGCCAGGAGCAATCAGCCCCAGCATTTT

d_gene: .
v_gene: TRBV1
abundance: .
j_gene: TRBJ1-3
CDR3aa: CTSRGQGIADTIYF
CDR3nt: TGCACCAGCAGGGGACAGGGGATAGCAGACACCATATATTTT

d_gene: TRBD1
v_gene: TRBV7-3
abundance: .
j_gene: TRBJ1-1
CDR3aa: CASSLGGWNTEAFF
CDR3nt: TGTGCCAGCAGCCTAGGGGGCTGGAACACTGAAGCTTTCTTT

d_gene: .
v_gene: TRBV3-1/TRBV3-2
abundance: .
j_gene: TRBJ1-3
CDR3aa: CASSQDRLSGNTIYF
CDR3nt: TGTGCCAGCAGCCAAGACAGGCTCTCTGGAAACACCATATATTTT

d_gene: TRBD1
v_gene: TRBV7-9
abundance: .
j_gene: TRBJ2-5
CDR3aa: CASSLVYPGQVRETQYF
CDR3nt: TGTGCCAGCAGCTTAGTATACCCGGGACAGGTTCGTGAGACCCAGTACTTC